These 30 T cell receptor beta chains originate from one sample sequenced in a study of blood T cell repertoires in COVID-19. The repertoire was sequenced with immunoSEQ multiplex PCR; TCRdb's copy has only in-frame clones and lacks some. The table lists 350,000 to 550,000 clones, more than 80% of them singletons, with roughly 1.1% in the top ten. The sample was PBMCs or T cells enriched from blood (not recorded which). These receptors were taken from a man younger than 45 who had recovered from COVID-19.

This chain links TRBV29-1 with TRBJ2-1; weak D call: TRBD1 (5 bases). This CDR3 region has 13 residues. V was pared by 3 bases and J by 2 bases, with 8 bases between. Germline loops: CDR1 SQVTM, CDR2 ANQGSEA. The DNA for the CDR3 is TGCAGCGTTGACCTGACAGCCTACAATGAGCAGTTCTTC. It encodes CSVDLTAYNEQFF.

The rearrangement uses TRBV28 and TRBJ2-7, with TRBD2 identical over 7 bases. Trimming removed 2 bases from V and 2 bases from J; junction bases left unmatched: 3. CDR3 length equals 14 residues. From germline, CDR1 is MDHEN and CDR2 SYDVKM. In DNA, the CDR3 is TGTGCCAGCAGTTTAATAGCGGGTACCTACGAGCAGTACTTC. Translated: CASSLIAGTYEQYF.

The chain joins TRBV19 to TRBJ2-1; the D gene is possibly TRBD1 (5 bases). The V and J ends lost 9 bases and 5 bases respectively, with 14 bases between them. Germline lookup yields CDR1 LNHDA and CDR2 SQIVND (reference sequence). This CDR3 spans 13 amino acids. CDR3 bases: TGTGCCAGCCGCGGCAGGGCTAACAATGAGCAGTTCTTC. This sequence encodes CASRGRANNEQFF. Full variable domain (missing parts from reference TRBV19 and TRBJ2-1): DGGITQSPKYLFRKEGQNVTLSCEQNLNHDAMYWYRQDPGQGLRLIYYSQIVNDFQKGDIAEGYSVSREKKESFPLTVTSAQKNPTAFYLCASRGRANNEQFFGPGTRLTVL.

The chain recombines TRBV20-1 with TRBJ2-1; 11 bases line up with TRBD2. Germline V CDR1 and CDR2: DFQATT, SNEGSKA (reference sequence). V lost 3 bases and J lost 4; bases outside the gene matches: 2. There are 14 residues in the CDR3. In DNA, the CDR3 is TGCAGTGCTAGTTCTAGCGGGAGGTACAATGAGCAGTTCTTC. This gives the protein CSASSSGRYNEQFF.

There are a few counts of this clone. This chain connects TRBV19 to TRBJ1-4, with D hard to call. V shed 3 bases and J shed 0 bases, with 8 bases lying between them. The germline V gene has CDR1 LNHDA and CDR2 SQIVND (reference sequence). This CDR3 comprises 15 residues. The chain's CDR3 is CASSIGIATNEKLFF. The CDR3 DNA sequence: TGTGCCAGTAGTATCGGGATTGCAACTAATGAAAAACTGTTTTTT.

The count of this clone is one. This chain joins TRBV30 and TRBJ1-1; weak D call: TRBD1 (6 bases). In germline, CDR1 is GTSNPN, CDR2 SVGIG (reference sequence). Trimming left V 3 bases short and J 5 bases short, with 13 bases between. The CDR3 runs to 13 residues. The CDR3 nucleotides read TGTGCCTGGAGCGCCGCAGGGGTGACTGAAGCTTTCTTT. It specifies CAWSAAGVTEAFF.

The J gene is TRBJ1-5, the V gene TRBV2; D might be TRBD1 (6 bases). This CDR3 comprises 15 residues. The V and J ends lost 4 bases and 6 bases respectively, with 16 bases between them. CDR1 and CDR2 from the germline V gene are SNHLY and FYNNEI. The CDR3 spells CASSGTDGRVQPQHF. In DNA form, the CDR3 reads TGTGCCAGCAGTGGGACAGATGGTCGTGTTCAGCCCCAGCATTTT.

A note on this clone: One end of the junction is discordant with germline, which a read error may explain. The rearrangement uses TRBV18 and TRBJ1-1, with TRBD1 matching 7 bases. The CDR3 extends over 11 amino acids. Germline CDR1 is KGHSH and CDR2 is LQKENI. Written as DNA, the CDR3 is TGTGCCAGCTCACAACAGACGGGGACAGCCTTT. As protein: CASSQQTGTAF.

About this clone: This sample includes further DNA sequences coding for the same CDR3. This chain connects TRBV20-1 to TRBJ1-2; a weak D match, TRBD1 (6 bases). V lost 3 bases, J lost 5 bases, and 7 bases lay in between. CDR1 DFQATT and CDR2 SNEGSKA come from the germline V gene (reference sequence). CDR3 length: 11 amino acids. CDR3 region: CSARDSYGYTF. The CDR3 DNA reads TGCAGTGCTAGGGACAGTTATGGCTACACCTTC.

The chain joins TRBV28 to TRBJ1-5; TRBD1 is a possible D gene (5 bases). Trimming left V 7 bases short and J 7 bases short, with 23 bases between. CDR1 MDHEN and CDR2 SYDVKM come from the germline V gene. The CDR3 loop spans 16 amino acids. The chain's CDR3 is CASIEGVTEDLQPQHF. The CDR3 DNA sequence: TGTGCCAGCATTGAAGGGGTGACAGAAGATTTACAGCCCCAGCATTTT.

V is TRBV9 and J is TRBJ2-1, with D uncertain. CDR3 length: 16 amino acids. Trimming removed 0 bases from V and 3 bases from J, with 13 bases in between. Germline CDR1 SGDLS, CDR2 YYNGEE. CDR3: CASSVEDSSFYNEQFF. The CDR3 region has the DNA TGTGCCAGCAGCGTAGAAGACTCATCCTTCTACAATGAGCAGTTCTTC.

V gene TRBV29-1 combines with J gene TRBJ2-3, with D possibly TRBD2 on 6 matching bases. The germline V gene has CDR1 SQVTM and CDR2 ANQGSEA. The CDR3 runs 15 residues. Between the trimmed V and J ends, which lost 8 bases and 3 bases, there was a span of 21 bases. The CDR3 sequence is CSTPNAGRLTDTQYF. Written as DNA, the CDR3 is TGCAGCACTCCGAATGCGGGACGGTTGACAGATACGCAGTATTTT.

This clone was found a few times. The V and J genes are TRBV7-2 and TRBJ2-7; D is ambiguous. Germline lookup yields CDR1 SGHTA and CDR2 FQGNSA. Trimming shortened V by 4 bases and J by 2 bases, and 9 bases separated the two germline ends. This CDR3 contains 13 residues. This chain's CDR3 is CASSSLTTYEQYF. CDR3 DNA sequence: TGTGCCAGCAGCTCCCTAACCACCTACGAGCAGTACTTC.

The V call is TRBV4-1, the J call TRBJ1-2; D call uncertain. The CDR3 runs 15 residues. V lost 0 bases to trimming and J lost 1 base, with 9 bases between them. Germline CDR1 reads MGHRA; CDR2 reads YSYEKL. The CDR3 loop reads CASSQEGTINYGYTF. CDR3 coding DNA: TGCGCCAGCAGCCAAGAGGGCACCATTAACTATGGCTACACCTTC.

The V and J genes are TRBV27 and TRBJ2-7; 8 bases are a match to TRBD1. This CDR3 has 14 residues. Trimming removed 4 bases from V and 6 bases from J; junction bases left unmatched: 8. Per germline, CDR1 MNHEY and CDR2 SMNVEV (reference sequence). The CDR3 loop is CASSSYLGTGEQYF. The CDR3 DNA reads TGTGCCAGCAGTTCCTACCTTGGGACAGGCGAGCAGTACTTC.

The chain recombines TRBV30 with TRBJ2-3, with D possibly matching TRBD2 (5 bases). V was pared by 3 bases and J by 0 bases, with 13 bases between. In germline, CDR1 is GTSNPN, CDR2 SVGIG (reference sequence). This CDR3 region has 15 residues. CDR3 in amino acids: CAWSRSGFSTDTQYF. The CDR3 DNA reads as TGTGCCTGGAGCCGCTCGGGATTCAGCACAGATACGCAGTATTTT.

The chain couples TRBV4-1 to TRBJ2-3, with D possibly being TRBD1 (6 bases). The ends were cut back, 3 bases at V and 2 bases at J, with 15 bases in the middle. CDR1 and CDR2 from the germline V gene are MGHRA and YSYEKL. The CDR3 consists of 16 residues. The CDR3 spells CASSQSGGGLTDTQYF. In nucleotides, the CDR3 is TGCGCCAGCAGCCAGAGTGGTGGGGGCCTCACAGATACGCAGTATTTT.

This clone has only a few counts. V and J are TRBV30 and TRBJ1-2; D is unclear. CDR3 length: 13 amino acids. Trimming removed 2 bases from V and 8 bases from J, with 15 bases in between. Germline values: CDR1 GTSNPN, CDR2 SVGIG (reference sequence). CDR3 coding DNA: TGTGCCTGGAGTACTCTCACTGAAGCAGGCTACACCTTC. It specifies CAWSTLTEAGYTF.

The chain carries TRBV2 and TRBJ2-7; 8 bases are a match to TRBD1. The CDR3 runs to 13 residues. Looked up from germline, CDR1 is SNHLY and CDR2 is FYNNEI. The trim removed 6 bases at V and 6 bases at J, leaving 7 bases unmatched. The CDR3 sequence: CASRRRTGFEQYF. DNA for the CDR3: TGTGCCAGCAGAAGAAGGACAGGGTTCGAGCAGTACTTC.

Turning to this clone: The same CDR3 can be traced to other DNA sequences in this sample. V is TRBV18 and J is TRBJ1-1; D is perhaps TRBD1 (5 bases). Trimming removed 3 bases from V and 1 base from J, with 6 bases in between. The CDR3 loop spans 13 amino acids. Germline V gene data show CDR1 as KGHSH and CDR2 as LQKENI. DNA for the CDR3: TGTGCCAGCTCACCGGGGCAGAACACTGAAGCTTTCTTT. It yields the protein CASSPGQNTEAFF.

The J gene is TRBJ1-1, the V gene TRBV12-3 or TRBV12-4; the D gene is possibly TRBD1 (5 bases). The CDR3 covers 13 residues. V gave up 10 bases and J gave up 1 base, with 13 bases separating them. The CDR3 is CATTGGRNTEAFF. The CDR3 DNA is TGTGCCACCACCGGGGGAAGGAACACTGAAGCTTTCTTT.

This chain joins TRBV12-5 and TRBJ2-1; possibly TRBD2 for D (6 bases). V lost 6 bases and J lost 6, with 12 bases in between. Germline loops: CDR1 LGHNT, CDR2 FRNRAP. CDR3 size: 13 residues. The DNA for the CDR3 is TGTGCTAGTGGCTATGGGACTCCCAATGAGCAGTTCTTC. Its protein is CASGYGTPNEQFF.

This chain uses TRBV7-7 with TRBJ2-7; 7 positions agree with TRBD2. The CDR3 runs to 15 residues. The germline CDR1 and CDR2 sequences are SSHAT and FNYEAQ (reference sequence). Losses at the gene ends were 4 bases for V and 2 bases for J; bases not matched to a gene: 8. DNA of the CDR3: TGTGCCAGCAGCTATATTCCCGGGACTACCTACGAGCAGTACTTC. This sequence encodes CASSYIPGTTYEQYF.

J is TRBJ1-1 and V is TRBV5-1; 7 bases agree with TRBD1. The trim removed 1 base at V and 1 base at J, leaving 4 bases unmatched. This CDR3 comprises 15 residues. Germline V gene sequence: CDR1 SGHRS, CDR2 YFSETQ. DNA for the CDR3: TGCGCCAGCAGCTTGACAGGGGAGACGAACACTGAAGCTTTCTTT. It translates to CASSLTGETNTEAFF. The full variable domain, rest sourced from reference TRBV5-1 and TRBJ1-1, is KAGVTQTPRYLIKTRGQQVTLSCSPISGHRSVSWYQQTPGQGLQFLFEYFSETQRNKGNFPGRFSGRQFSNSRSEMNVSTLELGDSALYLCASSLTGETNTEAFFGQGTRLTVV.

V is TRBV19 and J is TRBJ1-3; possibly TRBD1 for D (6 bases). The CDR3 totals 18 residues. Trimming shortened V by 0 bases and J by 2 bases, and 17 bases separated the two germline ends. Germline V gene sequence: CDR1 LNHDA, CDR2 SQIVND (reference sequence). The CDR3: CASSIDLGTLSAGNTIYF. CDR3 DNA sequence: TGTGCCAGTAGTATAGATTTAGGGACACTCTCAGCTGGAAACACCATATATTTT.

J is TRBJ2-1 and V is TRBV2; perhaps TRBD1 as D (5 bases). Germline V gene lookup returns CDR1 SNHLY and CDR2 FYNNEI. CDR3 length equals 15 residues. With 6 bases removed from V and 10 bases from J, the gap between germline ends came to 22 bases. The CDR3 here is CASRSTGHYNQEQFF. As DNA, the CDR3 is TGTGCCAGCAGAAGCACCGGACATTATAACCAGGAGCAGTTCTTC.

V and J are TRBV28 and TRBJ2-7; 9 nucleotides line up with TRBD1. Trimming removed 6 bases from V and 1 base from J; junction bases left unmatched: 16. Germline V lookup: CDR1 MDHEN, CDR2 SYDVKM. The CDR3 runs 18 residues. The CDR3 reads CASSTVTGGFSQSYEQYF. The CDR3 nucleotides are TGTGCCAGCAGCACCGTTACAGGGGGCTTTTCTCAGTCCTACGAGCAGTACTTC. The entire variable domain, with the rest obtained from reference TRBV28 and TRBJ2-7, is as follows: DVKVTQSSRYLVKRTGEKVFLECVQDMDHENMFWYRQDPGLGLRLIYFSYDVKMKEKGDIPEGYSVSREKKERFSLILESASTNQTSMYLCASSTVTGGFSQSYEQYFGPGTRLTVT.

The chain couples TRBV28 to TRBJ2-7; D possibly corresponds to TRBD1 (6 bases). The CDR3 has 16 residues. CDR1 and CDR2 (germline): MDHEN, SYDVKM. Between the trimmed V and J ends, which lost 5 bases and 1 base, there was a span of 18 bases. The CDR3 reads CASSPPRTELSYEQYF. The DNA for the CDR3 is TGTGCCAGCAGTCCACCTAGGACAGAACTATCCTACGAGCAGTACTTC.

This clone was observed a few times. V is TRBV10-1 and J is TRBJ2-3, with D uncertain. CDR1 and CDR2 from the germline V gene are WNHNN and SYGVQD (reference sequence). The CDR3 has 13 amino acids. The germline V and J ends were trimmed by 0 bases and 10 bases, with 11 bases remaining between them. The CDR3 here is CASSESMRSAQYF. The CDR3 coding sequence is TGCGCCAGCAGTGAGTCGATGCGGAGCGCGCAGTATTTT.

The CDR3 loop reads CASSQGSTGNQPQHF. CDR3 DNA sequence: TGTGCCAGCAGCCAAGGCTCGACAGGGAATCAGCCCCAGCATTTT. The chain combines TRBV7-9 with TRBJ1-5; 7 bases are shared with TRBD1. CDR3 length: 15 residues. V dropped 5 bases and J dropped 4; count of bases not matched to a gene: 8. Germline V gene sequence: CDR1 SEHNR, CDR2 FQNEAQ (reference sequence).